This T cell receptor (beta chain) was found in a study of spatial heterogeneity in lung cancer (dated by TCRdb to between 2017 and 2020). At the level of the whole study: Beta-chain transcripts were consistently detected in greater numbers than alpha-chain transcripts, which likely reflects a higher abundance of beta-chain transcripts. In the raw uncorrected reads, each unique combination of TCR and UMI appeared on average more than ten times. In non-small cell lung cancer, the study quantitatively compared TCR alpha and beta repertoires across several tumor regions, matched nontumor lung, and blood. The study linked features of the TCR repertoire to counts of nonsynonymous mutations, which were determined by whole-exome sequencing of tumor tissue. Both alpha and beta chains were TCR-sequenced in 220 or so tumor regions, about 69 matched nontumor lung samples and some 50 PBMC samples obtained at surgery.

What this sample's time point label stands for: sample taken at primary tumor resection. Donors were some 67 patients with early-stage, untreated non-small cell lung cancer from the lung TRACERx cohort. For TCR sequencing, whole RNA was extracted from tumor and nontumor lung tissue, or from cryopreserved PBMC samples, and no cell sorting was done. Only patients with enough RNA available from two or more tumor regions were chosen for TCR sequencing. Before being selected, tumor and adjacent nontumor lung specimens were reviewed by a lung pathologist. Points the paper makes about the study in general: Additional single-cell paired TCR alpha and beta sequencing was considered necessary to confirm, at a functional level, the hypothesis that regional TCRs recognize regional mutations.

In this sample, this clonotype turned up many times. The antigen it recognizes is unknown. There are no base qualities to consult, and no much larger clone falls within one base. Being off target in a library aimed at alpha chains, this beta chain has a size of little meaning. Library preparation used 5' RACE. Sequenced on a NextSeq 500. To allow correction of PCR and sequencing errors, the TCR library protocol tagged every TCR cDNA molecule with a unique molecular identifier. In the original analysis: TCR identification, UMI-based error correction and CDR3 extraction were all carried out with Decombinator tools. TCRs above a frequency of 2 per 1,000, corresponding to the top 1% of the tumor frequency distribution, were defined as expanded. Each repertoire was subsampled 100 times to 5,000 TCRs, after which Renyi diversity was computed with the R vegan package. CDR3 similarity networks were built from amino acid triplet string-kernel similarity, connecting CDR3s with pairwise similarity above 0.82. TCRdb trimmed public reads at Q25 via fastp, called clones via MiXCR and kept in-frame beta chains. Each entry merges the rows of one CDR3 protein and shows their most common DNA and genes. The authors' filters were not applied to this entry. The sample records fewer than 16,000 distinct CDR3 sequences, roughly 3.6% of which are singletons. The ten most abundant clones make up 8.5% to 10% of the sample.

The germline V and J ends show losses of 6 bases and 4 bases respectively, and no gene match explains 3 bases of the junction. Inclusive of the bounding cysteine and phenylalanine, the CDR3 is 14 residues long. Only the CDR3 part of the read is kept: 42 bases, read in frame from the first base. Sequences KGHDR (CDR1) and SFDVKD (CDR2) are obtained from the germline V gene. The sample was normal lung tissue next to the tumor, taken at surgery. Recombination linked TRBV24-1 to TRBJ2-2, with 8 junctional bases fitting TRBD2. The clonotype was recovered from a male donor with early-stage non-small cell lung cancer. For the CDR3, the sequence is CATSSAGGTGELFF. The nucleotide sequence is TGTGCCACCAGTTCCGCGGGAGGCACCGGGGAGCTGTTTTTT.